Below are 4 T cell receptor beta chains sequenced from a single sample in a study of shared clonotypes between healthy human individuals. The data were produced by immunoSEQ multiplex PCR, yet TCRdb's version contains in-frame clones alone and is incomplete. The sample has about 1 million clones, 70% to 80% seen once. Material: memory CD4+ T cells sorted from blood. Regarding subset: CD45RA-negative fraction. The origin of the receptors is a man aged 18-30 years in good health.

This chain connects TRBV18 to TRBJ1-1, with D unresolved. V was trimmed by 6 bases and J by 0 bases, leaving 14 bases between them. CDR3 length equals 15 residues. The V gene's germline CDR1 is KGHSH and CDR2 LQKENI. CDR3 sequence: CASSLYYGVNTEAFF. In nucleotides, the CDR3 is TGTGCCAGCTCCTTGTATTACGGGGTGAACACTGAAGCTTTCTTT.

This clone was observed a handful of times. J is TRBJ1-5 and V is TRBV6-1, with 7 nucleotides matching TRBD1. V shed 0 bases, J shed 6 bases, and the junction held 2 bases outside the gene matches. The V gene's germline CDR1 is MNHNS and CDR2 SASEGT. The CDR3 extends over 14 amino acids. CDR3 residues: CASSEAGGLQPQHF. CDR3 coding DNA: TGTGCCAGCAGTGAAGCAGGGGGCCTTCAGCCCCAGCATTTT.

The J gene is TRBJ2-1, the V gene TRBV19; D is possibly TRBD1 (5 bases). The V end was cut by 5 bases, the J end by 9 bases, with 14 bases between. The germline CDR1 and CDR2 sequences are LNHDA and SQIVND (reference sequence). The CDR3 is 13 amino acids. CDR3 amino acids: CASSSLGQGEQFF. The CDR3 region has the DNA TGTGCCAGTAGTTCCTTAGGTCAGGGTGAGCAGTTCTTC.

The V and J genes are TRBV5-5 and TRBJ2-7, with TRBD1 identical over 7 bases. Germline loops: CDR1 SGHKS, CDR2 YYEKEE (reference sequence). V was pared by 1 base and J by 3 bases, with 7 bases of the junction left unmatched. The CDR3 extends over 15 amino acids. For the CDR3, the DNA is TGTGCCAGCAGCTTGACGTTACAGGGGATCTACGAGCAGTACTTC. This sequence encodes CASSLTLQGIYEQYF.